Here is one T cell receptor beta chain with its context. The antigen remains undetermined. At the DNA level, this CDR3 is encoded by other sequences in the same sample as well. This sample was taken from a study of cytomegalovirus exposure and HLA in healthy donors. Study results and limitations: Accounts indicate the classifier identified cytomegalovirus status with strong specificity and sensitivity.

Germline V lookup: CDR1 SGHDT, CDR2 YYEEEE. Trimming pared 4 bases from V and 13 bases from J, leaving 18 bases between. The length of the CDR3 is 13 residues. Donors had nominal health at sampling but likely had unrecorded immune exposures. With 60 Vbeta and 13 Jbeta primers, the PCR was carried out. Sequenced by immunoSEQ multiplex PCR; TCRdb stores in-frame clones only, minus some. The repertoire holds approximately 180,000 clones, roughly 73% seen once, with over 1.5% in the top ten. This sequence was found in a woman in her 30s in good health and CMV-seronegative. V gene TRBV5-6 combines with J gene TRBJ2-1; D may be TRBD2 (5 bases). Sequencing was carried out using PBMCs. As DNA, the CDR3 is TGTGCCAGCAGCCCCCGGCTAGCAGGAGTACAGTTCTTC. Translating gives CASSPRLAGVQFF.